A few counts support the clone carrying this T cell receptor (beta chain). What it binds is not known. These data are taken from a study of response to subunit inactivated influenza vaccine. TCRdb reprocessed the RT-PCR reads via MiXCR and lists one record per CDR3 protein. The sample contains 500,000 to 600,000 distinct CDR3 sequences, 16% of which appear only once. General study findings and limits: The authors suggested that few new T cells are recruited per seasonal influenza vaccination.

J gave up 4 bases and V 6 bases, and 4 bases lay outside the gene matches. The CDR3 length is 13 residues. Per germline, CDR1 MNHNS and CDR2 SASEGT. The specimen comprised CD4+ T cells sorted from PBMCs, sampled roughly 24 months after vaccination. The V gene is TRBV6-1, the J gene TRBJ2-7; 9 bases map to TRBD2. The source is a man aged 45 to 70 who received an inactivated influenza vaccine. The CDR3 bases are TGTGCCAGCAGAGGACTAGCGTCTTACGAGCAGTACTTC. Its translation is CASRGLASYEQYF.